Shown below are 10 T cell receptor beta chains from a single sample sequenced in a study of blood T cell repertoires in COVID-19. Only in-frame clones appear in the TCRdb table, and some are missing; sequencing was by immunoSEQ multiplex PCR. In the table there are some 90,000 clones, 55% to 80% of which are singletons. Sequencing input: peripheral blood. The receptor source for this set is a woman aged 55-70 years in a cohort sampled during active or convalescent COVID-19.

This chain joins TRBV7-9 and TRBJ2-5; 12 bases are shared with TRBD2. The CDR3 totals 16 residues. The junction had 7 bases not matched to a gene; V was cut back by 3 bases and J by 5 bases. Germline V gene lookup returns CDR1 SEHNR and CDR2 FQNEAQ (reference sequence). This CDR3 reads CASSFRTSGDRETQYF. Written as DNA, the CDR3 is TGTGCCAGCAGCTTCAGGACTAGCGGGGATCGGGAGACCCAGTACTTC.

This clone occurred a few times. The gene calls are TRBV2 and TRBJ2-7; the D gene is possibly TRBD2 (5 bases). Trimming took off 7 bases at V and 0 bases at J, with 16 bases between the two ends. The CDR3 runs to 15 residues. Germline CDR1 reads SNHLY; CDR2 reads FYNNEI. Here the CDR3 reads CASKLWPGSSYEQYF. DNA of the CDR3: TGTGCCAGCAAGCTCTGGCCGGGGTCCTCCTACGAGCAGTACTTC.

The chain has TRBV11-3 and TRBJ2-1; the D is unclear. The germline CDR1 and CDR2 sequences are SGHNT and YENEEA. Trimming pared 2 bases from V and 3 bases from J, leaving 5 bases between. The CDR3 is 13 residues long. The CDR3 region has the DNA TGTGCCAGCAGCTTAAACAACTACAATGAGCAGTTCTTC. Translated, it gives CASSLNNYNEQFF.

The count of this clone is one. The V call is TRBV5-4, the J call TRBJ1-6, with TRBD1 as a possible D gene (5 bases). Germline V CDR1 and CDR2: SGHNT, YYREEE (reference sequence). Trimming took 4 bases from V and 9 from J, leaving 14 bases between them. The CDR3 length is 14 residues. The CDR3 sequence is CASSPGGVRSPLHF. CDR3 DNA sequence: TGTGCCAGCAGCCCCGGAGGGGTCCGTTCACCCCTCCACTTT.

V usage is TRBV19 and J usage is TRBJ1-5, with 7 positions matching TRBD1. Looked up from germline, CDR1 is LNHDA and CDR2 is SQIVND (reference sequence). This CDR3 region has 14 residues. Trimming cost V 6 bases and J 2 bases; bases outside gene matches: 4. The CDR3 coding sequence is TGTGCCAGTAGAGCAGACAGGGGCAATCAGCCCCAGCATTTT. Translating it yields CASRADRGNQPQHF.

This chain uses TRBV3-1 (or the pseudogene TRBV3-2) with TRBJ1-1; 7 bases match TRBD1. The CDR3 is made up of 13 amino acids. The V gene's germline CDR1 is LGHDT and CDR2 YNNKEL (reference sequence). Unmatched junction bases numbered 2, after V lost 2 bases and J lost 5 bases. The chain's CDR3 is CASSQIQGTEAFF. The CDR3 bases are TGTGCCAGCAGCCAAATACAGGGGACTGAAGCTTTCTTT.

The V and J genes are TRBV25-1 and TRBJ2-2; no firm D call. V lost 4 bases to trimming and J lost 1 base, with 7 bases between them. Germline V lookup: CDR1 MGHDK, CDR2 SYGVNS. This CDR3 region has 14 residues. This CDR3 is CASSVRRNTGELFF. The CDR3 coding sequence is TGTGCCAGCAGTGTTCGCAGGAACACCGGGGAGCTGTTTTTT.

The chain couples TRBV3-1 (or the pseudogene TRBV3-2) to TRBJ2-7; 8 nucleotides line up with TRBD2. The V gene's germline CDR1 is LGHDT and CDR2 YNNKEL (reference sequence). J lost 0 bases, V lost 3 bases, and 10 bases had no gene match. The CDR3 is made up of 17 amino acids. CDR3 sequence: CASSQDIGGDYSYEQYF. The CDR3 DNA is TGTGCCAGCAGCCAGGACATCGGGGGGGACTACTCCTACGAGCAGTACTTC.

As DNA, the CDR3 is TGTGCCAGCAGCCAAGTTCTTAGCGGGGGGCCGCACTCCTACGAGCAGTACTTC. Its protein is CASSQVLSGGPHSYEQYF. The chain recombines TRBV3-1 (or the pseudogene TRBV3-2) with TRBJ2-7; 10 positions agree with TRBD2. Germline V gene sequence: CDR1 LGHDT, CDR2 YNNKEL (reference sequence). The ends lost 1 base at V and 0 bases at J; junction bases unmatched: 9. This CDR3 is built from 18 residues.

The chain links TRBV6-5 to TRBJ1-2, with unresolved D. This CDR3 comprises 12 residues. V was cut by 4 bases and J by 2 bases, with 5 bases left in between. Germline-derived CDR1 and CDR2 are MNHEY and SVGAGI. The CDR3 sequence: CASSSLNYGYTF. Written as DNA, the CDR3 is TGTGCCAGCAGTTCTCTCAACTATGGCTACACCTTC.